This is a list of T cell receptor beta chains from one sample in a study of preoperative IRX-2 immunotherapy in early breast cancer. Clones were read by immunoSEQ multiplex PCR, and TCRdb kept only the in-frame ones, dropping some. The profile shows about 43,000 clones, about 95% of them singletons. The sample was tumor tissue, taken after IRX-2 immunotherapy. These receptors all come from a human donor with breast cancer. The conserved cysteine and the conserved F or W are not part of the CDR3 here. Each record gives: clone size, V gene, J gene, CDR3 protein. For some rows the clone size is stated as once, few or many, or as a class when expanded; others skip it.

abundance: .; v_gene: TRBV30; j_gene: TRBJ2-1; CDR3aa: AWSVRTSGYNEQF
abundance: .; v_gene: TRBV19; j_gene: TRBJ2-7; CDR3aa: ASSASLAGVKYEQY
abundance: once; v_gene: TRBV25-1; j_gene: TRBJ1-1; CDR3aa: ASSEYLGEAF
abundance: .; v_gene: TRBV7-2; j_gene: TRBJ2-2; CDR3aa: ASSLGPRAGELF
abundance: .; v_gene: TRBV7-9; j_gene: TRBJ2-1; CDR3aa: ASSLESPPTEQF
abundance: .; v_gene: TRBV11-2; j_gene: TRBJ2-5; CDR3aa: ASSALGPPYQETQY
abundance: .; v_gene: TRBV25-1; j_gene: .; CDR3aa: ASSEYRGNEQY
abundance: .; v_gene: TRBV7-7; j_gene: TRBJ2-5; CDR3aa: ASSQTGTETQY
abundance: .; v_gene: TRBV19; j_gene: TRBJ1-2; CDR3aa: ATQAPGLRNYGYT
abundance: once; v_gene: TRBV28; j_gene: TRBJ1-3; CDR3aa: ASRDSQFIY
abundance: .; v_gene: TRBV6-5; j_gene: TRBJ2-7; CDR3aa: ASRLEREWYEQY
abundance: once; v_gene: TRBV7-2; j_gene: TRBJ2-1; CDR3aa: ASSPPAGTGGAEQF
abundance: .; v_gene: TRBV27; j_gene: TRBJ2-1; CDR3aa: ASGPREFNEQF
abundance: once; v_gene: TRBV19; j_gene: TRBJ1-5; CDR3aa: ASSYRTGPNQPQH
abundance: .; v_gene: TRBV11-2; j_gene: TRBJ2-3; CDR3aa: ASNRRAGGADTQY
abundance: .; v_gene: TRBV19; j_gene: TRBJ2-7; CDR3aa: ASSIDLTGSYEQY
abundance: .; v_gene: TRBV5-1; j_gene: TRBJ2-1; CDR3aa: ASSLSSSYNEQF
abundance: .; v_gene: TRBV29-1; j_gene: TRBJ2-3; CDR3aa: SVASGRERSTDTQY
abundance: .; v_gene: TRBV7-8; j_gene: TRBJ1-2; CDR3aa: ASSLGGGYGYT
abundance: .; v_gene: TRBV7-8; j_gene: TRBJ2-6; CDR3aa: ASSHTGQWDNSGANVLT
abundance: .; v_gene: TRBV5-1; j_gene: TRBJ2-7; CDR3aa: ASSQGAANYEQY
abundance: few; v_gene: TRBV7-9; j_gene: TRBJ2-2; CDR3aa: ASSATLTGELF
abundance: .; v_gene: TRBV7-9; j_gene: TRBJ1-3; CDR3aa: ASSFNTIY
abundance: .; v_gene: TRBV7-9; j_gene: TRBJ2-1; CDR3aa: ASSSSSGVYNEQF
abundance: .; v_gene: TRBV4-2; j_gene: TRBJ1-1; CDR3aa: ASSQDKTGLLNTEAF
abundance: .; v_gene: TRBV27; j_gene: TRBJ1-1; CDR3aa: ASLRIPGKMNTEAF
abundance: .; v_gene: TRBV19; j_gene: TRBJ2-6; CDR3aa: ASSMNPHSGANVLT
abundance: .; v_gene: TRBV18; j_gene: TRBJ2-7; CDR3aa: ASSPERGRTSGRYEQY
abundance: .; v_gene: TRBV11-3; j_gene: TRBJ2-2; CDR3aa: ASSGRTSGGGNANTGELF
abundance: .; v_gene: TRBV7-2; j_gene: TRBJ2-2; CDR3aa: ASSSNPAGITGELF
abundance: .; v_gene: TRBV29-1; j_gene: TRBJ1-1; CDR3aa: SVVGGVPGSF
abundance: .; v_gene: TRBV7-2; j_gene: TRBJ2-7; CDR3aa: ASSLGSYYYEQY
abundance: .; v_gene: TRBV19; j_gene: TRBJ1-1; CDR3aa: ASKKVYSRDMNTEAF
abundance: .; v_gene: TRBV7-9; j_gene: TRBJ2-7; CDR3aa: ASSSDTRLGRRYEQY
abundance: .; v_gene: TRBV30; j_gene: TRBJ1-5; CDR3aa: AWSEGRGKIPQH
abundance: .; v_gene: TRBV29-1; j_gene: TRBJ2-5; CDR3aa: SVSGKPEETQY
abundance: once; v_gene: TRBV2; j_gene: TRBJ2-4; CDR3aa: ASSEIRTGGNIQY
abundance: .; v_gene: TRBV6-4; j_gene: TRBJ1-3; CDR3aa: ASSDRKGDSGNTIY
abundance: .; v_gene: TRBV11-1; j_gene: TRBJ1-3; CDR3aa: ASSHLWGRSSGNTIY
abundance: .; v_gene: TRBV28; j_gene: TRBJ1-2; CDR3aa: ASVAGQGYGYT
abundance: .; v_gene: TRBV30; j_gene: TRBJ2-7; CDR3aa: AWSRGGATYEQY
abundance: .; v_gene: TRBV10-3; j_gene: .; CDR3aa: AISEDTSGAYEQY
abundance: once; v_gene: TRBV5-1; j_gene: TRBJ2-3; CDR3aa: ASSFTSGGDTQY
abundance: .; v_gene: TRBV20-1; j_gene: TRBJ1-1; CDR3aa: SASKTEAF
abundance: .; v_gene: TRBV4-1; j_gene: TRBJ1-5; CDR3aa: ASSLGQGQSSNQPQH
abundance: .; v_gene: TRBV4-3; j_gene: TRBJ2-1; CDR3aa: ASSQVTSTVEQF